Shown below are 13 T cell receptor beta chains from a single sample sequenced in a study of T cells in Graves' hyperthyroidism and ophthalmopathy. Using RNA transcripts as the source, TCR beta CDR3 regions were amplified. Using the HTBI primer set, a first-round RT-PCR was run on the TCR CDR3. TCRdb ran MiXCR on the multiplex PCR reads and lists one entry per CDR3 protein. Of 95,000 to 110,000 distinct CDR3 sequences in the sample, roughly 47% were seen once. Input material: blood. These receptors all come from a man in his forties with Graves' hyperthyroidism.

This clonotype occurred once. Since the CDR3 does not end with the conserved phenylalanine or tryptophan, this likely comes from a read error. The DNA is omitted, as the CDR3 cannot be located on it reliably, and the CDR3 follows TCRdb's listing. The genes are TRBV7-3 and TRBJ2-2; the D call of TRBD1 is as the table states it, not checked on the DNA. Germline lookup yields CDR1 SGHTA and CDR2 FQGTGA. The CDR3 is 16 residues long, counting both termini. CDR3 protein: CAHRLEGRNHRGAVCA.

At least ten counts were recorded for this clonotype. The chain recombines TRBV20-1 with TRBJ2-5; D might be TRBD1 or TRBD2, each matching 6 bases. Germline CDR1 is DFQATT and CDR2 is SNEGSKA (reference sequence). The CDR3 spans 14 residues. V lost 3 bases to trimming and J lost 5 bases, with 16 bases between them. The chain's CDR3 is CSASPMTGGETQYF. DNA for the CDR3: TGCAGTGCTAGCCCGATGACAGGAGGGGAGACCCAGTACTTC.

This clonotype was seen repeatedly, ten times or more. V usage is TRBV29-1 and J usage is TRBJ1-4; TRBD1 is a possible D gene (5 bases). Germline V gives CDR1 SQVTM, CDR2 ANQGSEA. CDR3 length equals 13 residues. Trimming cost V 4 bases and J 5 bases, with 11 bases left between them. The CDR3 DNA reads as TGCAGCGTTGCGGGACGGGGGAATGAAAAACTGTTTTTT. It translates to CSVAGRGNEKLFF.

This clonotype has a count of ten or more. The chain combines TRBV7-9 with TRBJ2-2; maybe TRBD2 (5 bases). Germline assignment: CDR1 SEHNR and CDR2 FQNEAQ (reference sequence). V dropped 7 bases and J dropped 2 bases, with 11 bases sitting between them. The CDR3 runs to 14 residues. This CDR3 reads CASTQGLNTGELFF. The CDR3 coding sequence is TGTGCCAGCACCCAAGGACTTAACACCGGGGAGCTGTTTTTT.

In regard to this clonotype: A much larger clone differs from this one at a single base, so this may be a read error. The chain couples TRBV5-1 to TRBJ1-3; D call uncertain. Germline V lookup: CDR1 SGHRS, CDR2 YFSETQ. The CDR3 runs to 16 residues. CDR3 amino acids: CASSLRPSGSGNTMYF. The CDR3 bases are TGCGCCAGCAGCCTTAGGCCTTCAGGCTCTGGAAACACCATGTATTTT.

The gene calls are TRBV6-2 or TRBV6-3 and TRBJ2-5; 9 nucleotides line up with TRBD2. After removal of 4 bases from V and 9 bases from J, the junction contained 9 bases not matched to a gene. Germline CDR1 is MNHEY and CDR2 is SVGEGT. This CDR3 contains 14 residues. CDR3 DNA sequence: TGTGCCAGCAGTTCCAACGGACTAGCGAGGGCCCAGTACTTC. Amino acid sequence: CASSSNGLARAQYF.

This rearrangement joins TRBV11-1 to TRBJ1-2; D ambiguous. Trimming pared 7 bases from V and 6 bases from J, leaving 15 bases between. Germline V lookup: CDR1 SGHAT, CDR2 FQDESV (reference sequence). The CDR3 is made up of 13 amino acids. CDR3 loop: CASTPNREDGYTF. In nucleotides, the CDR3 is TGTGCCAGCACCCCGAACAGAGAGGATGGCTACACCTTC.

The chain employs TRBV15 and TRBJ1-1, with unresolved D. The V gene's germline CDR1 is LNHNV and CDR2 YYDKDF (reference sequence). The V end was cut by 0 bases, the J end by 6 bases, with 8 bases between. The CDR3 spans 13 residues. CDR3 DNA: TGTGCCACCAGCAGAGACGTGGGATCTGAAGCTTTCTTT. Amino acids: CATSRDVGSEAFF.

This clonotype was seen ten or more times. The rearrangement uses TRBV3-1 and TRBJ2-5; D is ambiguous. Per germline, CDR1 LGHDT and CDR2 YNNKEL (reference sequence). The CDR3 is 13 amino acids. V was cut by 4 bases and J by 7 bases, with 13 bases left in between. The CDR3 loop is CASSPRAEGTQYF. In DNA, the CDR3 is TGTGCCAGCAGCCCGCGTGCGGAAGGGACCCAGTACTTC.

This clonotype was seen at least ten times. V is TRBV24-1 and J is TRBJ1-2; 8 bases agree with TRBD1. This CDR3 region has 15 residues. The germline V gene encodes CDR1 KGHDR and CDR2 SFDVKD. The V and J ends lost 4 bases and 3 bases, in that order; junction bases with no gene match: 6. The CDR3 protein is CATSDPGQGDYGYTF. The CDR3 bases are TGTGCCACCAGTGACCCCGGACAGGGCGACTATGGCTACACCTTC.

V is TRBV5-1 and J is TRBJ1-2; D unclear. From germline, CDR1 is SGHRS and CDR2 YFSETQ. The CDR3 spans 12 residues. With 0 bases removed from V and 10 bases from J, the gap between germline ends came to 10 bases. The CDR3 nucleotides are TGCGCCAGCAGCTTGGTACGGGGATACTACACCTTC. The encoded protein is CASSLVRGYYTF.

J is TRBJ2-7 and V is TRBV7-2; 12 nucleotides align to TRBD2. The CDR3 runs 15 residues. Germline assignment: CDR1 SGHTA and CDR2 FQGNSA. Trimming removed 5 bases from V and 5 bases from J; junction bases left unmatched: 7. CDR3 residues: CASSLPTSGSHEQYF. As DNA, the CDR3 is TGTGCCAGCAGCCTACCGACTAGCGGGAGTCACGAGCAGTACTTC. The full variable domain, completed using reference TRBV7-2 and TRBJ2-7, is GAGVSQSPSNKVTEKGKDVELRCDPISGHTALYWYRQSLGQGLEFLIYFQGNSAPDKSGLPSDRFSAERTGGSVSTLTIQRTQQEDSAVYLCASSLPTSGSHEQYFGPGTRLTVT.

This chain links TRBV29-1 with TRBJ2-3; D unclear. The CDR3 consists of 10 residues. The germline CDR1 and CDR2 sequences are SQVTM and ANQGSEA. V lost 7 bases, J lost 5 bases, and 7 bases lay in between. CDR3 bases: TGCAGCGCCTGGGGAGATACGCAGTATTTT. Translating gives CSAWGDTQYF.